Shown below are 2 T cell receptor beta chains from a single sample sequenced in a study of cytomegalovirus exposure and HLA in healthy donors. 13 Jbeta primers and 60 Vbeta primers were used for the PCR. Sequencing used immunoSEQ multiplex PCR; TCRdb keeps in-frame clones, though not all of them. This sample yields 270,000 or so clones, of which 80% to 90% are seen a single time; approximately 4.3% belongs to the top ten. The sequenced sample consisted of PBMCs. The receptors come from a man aged 35 to 55 in good health and CMV-seropositive.

V is TRBV14 and J is TRBJ1-1; D uncertain. Germline V CDR1 and CDR2: SGHDN, FVKESK. Between the trimmed V and J ends, which lost 3 bases and 1 base, there was a span of 9 bases. CDR3 size: 14 residues. CDR3 amino acids: CASSQGRWNTEAFF. Here the CDR3 DNA reads TGTGCCAGCAGCCAGGGGAGGTGGAACACTGAAGCTTTCTTT.

V gene TRBV5-5 combines with J gene TRBJ1-2; D is possibly TRBD1 (6 bases). This CDR3 has 14 residues. Trimming removed 0 bases from V and 2 bases from J, with 8 bases in between. The germline CDR1 and CDR2 sequences are SGHKS and YYEKEE (reference sequence). CDR3 sequence: CASSLGGQNYGYTF. CDR3 DNA sequence: TGTGCCAGCAGCTTGGGTGGACAGAACTATGGCTACACCTTC.